These 15 T cell receptor beta chains came from one sample sequenced in a study of metastatic and nonmetastatic thyroid tumors. TCRdb re-called the PCR reads through MiXCR. The table lists tens of thousands of clones, under 25% of them singletons. Every patient underwent thyroid surgery untreated. Sequencing input: blood. Source of these receptors: a female donor with papillary thyroid cancer or a benign thyroid nodule (not recorded which). Some clones in this sample may be carry-over from other donors' samples.

The gene calls are TRBV20-1 and TRBJ2-7; tentatively, D is TRBD1 (6 bases). Trimming cost V 0 bases and J 4 bases, with 10 bases left between them. In germline, CDR1 is DFQATT, CDR2 SNEGSKA (reference sequence). The length of the CDR3 is 13 residues. This chain's CDR3 is CSARDLQGYEQYF. The CDR3 DNA reads as TGCAGTGCTAGAGATCTACAGGGTTACGAGCAGTACTTC.

Comment on this clone: At the DNA level, this CDR3 is encoded by other sequences in the same sample as well. The chain employs TRBV10-2 and TRBJ2-7; maybe TRBD2 (6 bases). The V and J ends lost 8 bases and 5 bases respectively, with 13 bases between them. Germline V CDR1 and CDR2: WSHSY, SAAADI. This CDR3 region has 12 residues. For the CDR3, the DNA is TGCGCCAGCTCAATCGGGGGAAACGAGCAGTACTTC. Residues: CASSIGGNEQYF.

The V and J genes are TRBV2 and TRBJ2-7; 12 bases align to TRBD2. The germline gives CDR1 SNHLY, CDR2 FYNNEI. This CDR3 comprises 16 residues. V was pared by 4 bases and J by 2 bases, with 6 bases of the junction left unmatched. CDR3 amino acids: CASSAGLAGCAYEQYF. The CDR3 DNA is TGTGCCAGCAGTGCTGGACTAGCGGGATGCGCCTACGAGCAGTACTTC.

This clone has a count of ten or more. J is TRBJ1-6 and V is TRBV18; tentatively, D is TRBD1 (5 bases). Trimming removed 3 bases from V and 15 bases from J, with 12 bases in between. This CDR3 contains 12 residues. CDR1 is KGHSH and CDR2 is LQKENI in the germline V gene. The CDR3 nucleotides read TGTGCCAGCTCACCCAGGGAGGGTCTCCTCCACTTT. Translation gives CASSPREGLLHF.

This clone was counted at least ten times. The rearrangement links TRBV7-9 to TRBJ2-1, with D perhaps TRBD1 (7 bases). Germline V gene lookup returns CDR1 SEHNR and CDR2 FQNEAQ (reference sequence). V was shortened by 7 bases and J by 4 bases, with 14 bases between the two germline ends. The CDR3 loop spans 14 amino acids. The CDR3 loop reads CASKAGTVYNEQFF. The CDR3 DNA sequence: TGTGCCAGCAAGGCGGGGACAGTATACAATGAGCAGTTCTTC.

For this clone: The junction does not match germline at one end; this may be a read error. This CDR3 reads CACGLIPGTEDYNEQFF. The CDR3 nucleotides are TGTGCTTGTGGTTTGATTCCCGGGACAGAGGACTACAATGAGCAGTTCTTC. The chain carries TRBV12-5 and TRBJ2-1; 7 bases match TRBD1. The CDR3 totals 17 residues. Germline CDR1 LGHNT, CDR2 FRNRAP.

The gene calls are TRBV12-3 or TRBV12-4 and TRBJ2-1, with TRBD2 as a possible D gene (5 bases). This CDR3 comprises 13 residues. Trimming pared 2 bases from V and 10 bases from J, leaving 12 bases between. The CDR3 loop reads CASSLSASREQFF. CDR3 nucleotides: TGTGCCAGCAGTTTATCGGCTAGCCGGGAGCAGTTCTTC.

This clone was seen many times. The chain recombines TRBV6-1 with TRBJ1-4; 12 bases are shared with TRBD1. The CDR3 runs 14 residues. Germline CDR1 MNHNS, CDR2 SASEGT. The V segment lost 5 bases and the J segment 7 bases; nucleotides outside the gene matches: 2. The DNA of the CDR3 is TGTGCCAGCAGTCTGGGACAGGGGGCTGAAAAACTGTTTTTT. Its protein product is CASSLGQGAEKLFF.

This clone is deemed medium-sized (0.01 to 0.1%). The V gene is TRBV6-1, the J gene TRBJ2-7; no clear D. The ends were cut back, 5 bases at V and 2 bases at J, with 13 bases in the middle. This CDR3 is 14 amino acids long. The V gene's germline CDR1 is MNHNS and CDR2 SASEGT. In nucleotides, the CDR3 is TGTGCCAGCAGTCACAATCGGTATGCCTACGAGCAGTACTTC. It encodes CASSHNRYAYEQYF.

Remarks on this clone: One end of the junction is discordant with germline, which a read error may explain. The rearrangement links TRBV5-1 to TRBJ2-7; D is ambiguous. The CDR3 runs 12 residues. Germline V CDR1 and CDR2: SGHRS, YFSETQ. The CDR3 sequence: CASSPPGYGQYF. The CDR3, as DNA: TGCGCCAGCAGCCCCCCCGGATACGGGCAGTACTTC.

The V and J genes are TRBV11-2 and TRBJ1-2; no firm D call. Germline CDR1 and CDR2: SGHAT and FQNNGV. V was shortened by 0 bases and J by 2 bases, with 7 bases between the two germline ends. CDR3 size: 14 residues. As DNA, the CDR3 is TGTGCCAGCAGCTTAGATCTACGGAACTATGGCTACACCTTC. This translates into CASSLDLRNYGYTF. Looking up the rest from reference TRBV11-2 and TRBJ1-2 gives the full variable domain: EAGVAQSPRYKIIEKRQSVAFWCNPISGHATLYWYQQILGQGPKLLIQFQNNGVVDDSQLPKDRFSAERLKGVDSTLKIQPAKLEDSAVYLCASSLDLRNYGYTFGSGTRLTVV.

This chain links TRBV2 with TRBJ1-4; no firm D call. CDR1 is SNHLY and CDR2 is FYNNEI in the germline V gene. CDR3 length: 11 amino acids. Trimming shortened V by 3 bases and J by 7 bases, and 3 bases separated the two germline ends. The CDR3 loop is CASSDFEKLFF. For the CDR3, the DNA is TGTGCCAGCAGTGATTTTGAAAAACTGTTTTTT. The whole variable domain, filled in from reference TRBV2 and TRBJ1-4, reads EPEVTQTPSHQVTQMGQEVILRCVPISNHLYFYWYRQILGQKVEFLVSFYNNEISEKSEIFDDQFSVERPDGSNFTLKIRSTKLEDSAMYFCASSDFEKLFFGSGTQLSVL.

This clone showed up just a few times. The V gene is TRBV6-2 or TRBV6-3, the J gene TRBJ1-2; maybe TRBD1 (5 bases). Trimming pared 0 bases from V and 7 bases from J, leaving 18 bases between. This CDR3 has 16 residues. Germline V gene sequence: CDR1 MNHEY, CDR2 SVGEGT. The CDR3, as DNA: TGTGCCAGCAGTTACTCGAACGCAGGGCTATTGAGTGGCTACACCTTC. It translates to CASSYSNAGLLSGYTF.

This clone appeared a few times. This sequence joins TRBV28 and TRBJ1-6, with TRBD1 identical over 11 bases. V dropped 1 base and J dropped 10; count of bases not matched to a gene: 6. CDR1 and CDR2 (germline): MDHEN, SYDVKM. The CDR3 is 16 residues long. DNA for the CDR3: TGTGCCAGCAGTTTATCATCCGGGACAGGGGGATCACCCCTCCACTTT. It encodes CASSLSSGTGGSPLHF. Based on the CDR3 plus reference TRBV28 and TRBJ1-6, the full variable domain is DVKVTQSSRYLVKRTGEKVFLECVQDMDHENMFWYRQDPGLGLRLIYFSYDVKMKEKGDIPEGYSVSREKKERFSLILESASTNQTSMYLCASSLSSGTGGSPLHFGNGTRLTVT.

The sample holds many counts of this clone. The rearrangement joins TRBV11-2 to TRBJ2-5; D remains ambiguous. Germline V gene lookup returns CDR1 SGHAT and CDR2 FQNNGV. V was pared by 5 bases and J by 5 bases, with 9 bases between. The CDR3 sequence is 12 residues long. The DNA of the CDR3 is TGTGCCAGCAGCCCAACCGGGGAGACCCAGTACTTC. As protein: CASSPTGETQYF.